This T cell receptor (beta chain) was captured by sequencing in a study of cytomegalovirus exposure and HLA in healthy donors. Generated by immunoSEQ multiplex PCR, the TCRdb table keeps only in-frame clones and is missing some. The sample contains about 160,000 clones, approximately 90% of which appear only once. The CDR3 has 15 amino acids. Germline V CDR1 and CDR2: GTSNPN, SVGIG (reference sequence). Unmatched junction bases numbered 9, after V lost 2 bases and J lost 4 bases. The genes are TRBV30 and TRBJ1-1; 8 nucleotides line up with TRBD1. The sequence was collected from a man between 18 and 35 years old in good health and CMV-seronegative. The sample was PBMCs. Written as DNA, the CDR3 is TGTGCCTGGAGTCCCCGACAGGGGTTTGGCACTGAAGCTTTCTTT. It is translated as CAWSPRQGFGTEAFF.